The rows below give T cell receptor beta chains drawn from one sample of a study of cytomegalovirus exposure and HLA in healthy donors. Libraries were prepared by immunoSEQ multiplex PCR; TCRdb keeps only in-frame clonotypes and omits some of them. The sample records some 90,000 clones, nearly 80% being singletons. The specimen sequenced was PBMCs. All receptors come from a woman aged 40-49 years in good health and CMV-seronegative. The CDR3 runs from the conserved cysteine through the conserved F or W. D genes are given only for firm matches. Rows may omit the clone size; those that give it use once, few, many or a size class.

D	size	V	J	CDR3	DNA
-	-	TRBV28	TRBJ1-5	CASRGGNQPQHF	TGTGCCAGCCGCGGCGGCAATCAGCCCCAGCATTTT
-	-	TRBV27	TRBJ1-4	CASKPGEKLFF	TGTGCCAGCAAGCCGGGTGAAAAACTGTTTTTT
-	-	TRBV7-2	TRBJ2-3	CASSPQGTDTQYF	TGTGCCAGCAGCCCCCAGGGAACAGATACGCAGTATTTT
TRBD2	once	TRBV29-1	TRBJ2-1	CSVGIAGVGEQFF	TGCAGCGTTGGGATAGCGGGAGTGGGCGAGCAGTTCTTC
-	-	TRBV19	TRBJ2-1	CASSIDKGEGLLYNEQFF	TGTGCCAGTAGTATAGATAAGGGGGAGGGCCTTCTTTACAATGAGCAGTTCTTC
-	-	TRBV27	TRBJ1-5	CASSLTWAFNQPQHF	TGTGCCAGCAGTTTGACCTGGGCTTTCAATCAGCCCCAGCATTTT
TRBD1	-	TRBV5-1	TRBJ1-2	CASSFSGTGDGYTF	TGCGCCAGCAGCTTCTCTGGGACAGGGGACGGCTACACCTTC
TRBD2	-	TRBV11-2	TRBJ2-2	CASSARGGSITGELFF	TGTGCCAGCAGCGCACGGGGCGGGAGTATTACCGGGGAGCTGTTTTTT
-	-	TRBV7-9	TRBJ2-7	CASSLMAGQYF	TGTGCCAGCAGCCTCATGGCGGGGCAATACTTC
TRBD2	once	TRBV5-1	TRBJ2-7	CASSLAGGEREQYF	TGCGCCAGCAGCTTGGCCGGGGGGGAGCGGGAGCAGTACTTC
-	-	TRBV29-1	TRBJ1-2	CSVEGGEGTYGYTF	TGCAGCGTTGAAGGGGGAGAGGGTACCTATGGCTACACCTTC
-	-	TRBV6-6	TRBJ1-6	CASRRSGFSPLHF	TGTGCCAGCAGGCGATCAGGTTTTTCACCCCTCCACTTT
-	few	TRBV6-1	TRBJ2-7	CASSDGGGDGAYEQYF	TGTGCCAGCAGTGACGGGGGTGGGGACGGAGCCTACGAGCAGTACTTC
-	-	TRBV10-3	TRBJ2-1	CAIMSVDNEQFF	TGTGCCATCATGTCGGTTGACAATGAGCAGTTCTTC
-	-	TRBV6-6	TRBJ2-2	CASRQPGDTGELFF	TGTGCCAGCAGACAACCAGGGGACACCGGGGAGCTGTTTTTT
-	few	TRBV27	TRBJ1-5	CASSLSRGSQPQHF	TGTGCCAGCAGTTTATCGCGGGGTAGTCAGCCCCAGCATTTT
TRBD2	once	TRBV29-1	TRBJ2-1	CSVILQRTSGITPSSYNEQFF	TGCAGCGTCATATTACAGCGGACTAGCGGGATAACCCCGAGCTCCTACAATGAGCAGTTCTTC
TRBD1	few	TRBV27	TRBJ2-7	CASSQTTGDRNYEQYF	TGTGCCAGCAGCCAAACCACCGGGGACAGAAACTACGAGCAGTACTTC
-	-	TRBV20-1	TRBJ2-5	CSASFQETQYF	TGCAGTGCTAGCTTCCAAGAGACCCAGTACTTC
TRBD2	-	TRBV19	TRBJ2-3	CASSKSGLASSDTQYF	TGTGCCAGTAGTAAATCGGGACTAGCGAGTTCGGATACGCAGTATTTT
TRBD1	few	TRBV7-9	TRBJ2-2	CASRPGTANTGELFF	TGTGCCAGCAGGCCCGGGACAGCGAACACCGGGGAGCTGTTTTTT
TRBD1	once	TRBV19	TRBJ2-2	CASKGTGNTGELFF	TGTGCCAGTAAGGGGACAGGGAACACCGGGGAGCTGTTTTTT
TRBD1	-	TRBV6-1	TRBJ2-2	CASTGTGGGTGELFF	TGTGCCAGCACCGGGACAGGGGGCGGCACCGGGGAGCTGTTTTTT
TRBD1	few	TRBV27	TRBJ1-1	CASSLLAGGGQAFF	TGTGCCAGCAGTTTATTGGCAGGGGGTGGGCAAGCTTTCTTT
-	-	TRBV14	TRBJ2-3	CASSQDARRPFGSQYF	TGTGCCAGCAGCCAAGATGCCAGGCGACCTTTCGGTTCGCAGTATTTT
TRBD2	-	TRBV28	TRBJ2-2	CASSYGLAGTGELFF	TGTGCCAGCAGTTACGGACTAGCCGGCACCGGGGAGCTGTTTTTT
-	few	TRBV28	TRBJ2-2	CASLEAANTGELFF	TGTGCCAGCTTGGAGGCAGCGAACACCGGGGAGCTGTTTTTT
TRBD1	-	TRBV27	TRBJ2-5	CASSPRQGARETQYF	TGTGCCAGCAGTCCTAGACAGGGGGCGAGAGAGACCCAGTACTTC
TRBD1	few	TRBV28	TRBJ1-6	CASRRTGGNSPLHF	TGTGCCAGCAGGCGTACAGGGGGCAATTCACCCCTCCACTTT
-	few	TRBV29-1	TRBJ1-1	CIGITTGNAAGEAFF	TGTATCGGGATTACGACGGGGAATGCGGCGGGTGAAGCTTTCTTT
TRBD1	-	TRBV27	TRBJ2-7	CASSLSGQGPWEQYF	TGTGCCAGCAGTTTATCGGGACAGGGACCCTGGGAGCAGTACTTC
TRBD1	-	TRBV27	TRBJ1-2	CASSNGDRTGRDGYTF	TGTGCCAGCAGTAATGGAGATAGGACAGGAAGGGATGGCTACACCTTC
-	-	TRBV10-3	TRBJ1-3	CAIMDSLQGNTIYF	TGTGCCATTATGGACAGCTTACAAGGAAACACCATATATTTT
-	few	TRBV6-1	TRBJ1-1	CAGGGAEAFF	TGTGCCGGAGGTGGCGCTGAAGCTTTCTTT
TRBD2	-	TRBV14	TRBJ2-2	CASSLPRLAGASRVGELFF	TGTGCCAGCAGCCTTCCCCGACTAGCGGGAGCCTCTCGAGTCGGGGAGCTGTTTTTT
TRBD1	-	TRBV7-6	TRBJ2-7	CASSLADRTKPVYEQYF	TGTGCCAGCAGCTTAGCGGACAGGACGAAACCAGTCTACGAGCAGTACTTC
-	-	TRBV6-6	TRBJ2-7	CASSTGPWGEQYF	TGTGCCAGCAGTACAGGGCCCTGGGGCGAGCAGTACTTC
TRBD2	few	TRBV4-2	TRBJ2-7	CASSQGSGSSYEQYF	TGTGCCAGCAGCCAAGGGAGCGGGAGTAGCTACGAGCAGTACTTC
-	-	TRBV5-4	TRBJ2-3	CASSLRARSTDTQYF	TGTGCCAGCAGCTTGCGAGCGAGAAGCACAGATACGCAGTATTTT
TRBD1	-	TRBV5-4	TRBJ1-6	CASSSGQGRGPYNSPLHF	TGTGCCAGCAGCTCCGGACAGGGGCGAGGCCCCTATAATTCACCCCTCCACTTT
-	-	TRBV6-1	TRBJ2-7	CASSATQGGPGEQYF	TGTGCCAGCAGTGCAACACAGGGGGGGCCTGGGGAGCAGTACTTC
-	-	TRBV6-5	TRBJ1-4	CASSRLGAANEKLFF	TGTGCCAGCAGCCGTTTGGGGGCCGCTAATGAAAAACTGTTTTTT
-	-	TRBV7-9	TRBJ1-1	CASSLVQVNTEAFF	TGTGCCAGCAGCTTAGTACAGGTGAACACTGAAGCTTTCTTT
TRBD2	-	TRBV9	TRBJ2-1	CASSVGLAGYNEQFF	TGTGCCAGCAGCGTAGGGCTAGCGGGCTACAATGAGCAGTTCTTC
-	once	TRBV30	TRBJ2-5	CAWTVQTRETQYF	TGTGCCTGGACGGTTCAGACAAGGGAGACCCAGTACTTC
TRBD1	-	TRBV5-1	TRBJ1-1	CASRRGLETEAFF	TGCGCCAGCCGCAGGGGGCTAGAGACTGAAGCTTTCTTT
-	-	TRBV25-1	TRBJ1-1	CASSEYGGTWNTEAFF	TGTGCCAGCAGTGAATACGGAGGTACTTGGAACACTGAAGCTTTCTTT
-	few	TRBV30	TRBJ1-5	CAWRGGYNQPQHF	TGTGCCTGGCGGGGGGGGTACAATCAGCCCCAGCATTTT
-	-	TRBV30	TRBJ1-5	CAWSEKFGMSNQPQHF	TGTGCCTGGAGTGAAAAGTTCGGGATGAGCAATCAGCCCCAGCATTTT
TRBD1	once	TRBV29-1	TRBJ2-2	CSTRQGTGGELFF	TGCAGCACTCGACAGGGTACGGGCGGGGAGCTGTTTTTT
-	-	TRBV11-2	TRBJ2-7	CASSLDPPGYEQYF	TGTGCCAGCAGCTTAGATCCCCCAGGCTACGAGCAGTACTTC
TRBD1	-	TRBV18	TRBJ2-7	CASSPPRPNSGTGIDYEQYF	TGTGCCAGCTCACCACCCAGGCCGAACTCCGGGACAGGGATTGACTACGAGCAGTACTTC
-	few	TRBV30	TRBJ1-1	CAWRSRNTEAFF	TGTGCCTGGAGGAGCCGGAACACTGAAGCTTTCTTT
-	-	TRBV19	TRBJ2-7	CASRSGYEQYF	TGTGCCAGCCGCAGCGGCTACGAGCAGTACTTC
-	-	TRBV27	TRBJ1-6	CASSLFSPGAGGYNSPLHF	TGTGCCAGCAGTTTATTCAGCCCGGGCGCGGGGGGCTATAATTCACCCCTCCACTTT
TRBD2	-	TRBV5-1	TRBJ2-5	CASSLRLAGGQETQYF	TGCGCCAGCAGCTTACGTCTAGCGGGAGGTCAAGAGACCCAGTACTTC
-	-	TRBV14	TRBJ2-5	CASSPEGDRGETQYF	TGTGCCAGCAGCCCCGAGGGAGACCGGGGGGAGACCCAGTACTTC
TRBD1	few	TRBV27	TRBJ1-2	CASSVGTGEADYGYTF	TGTGCCAGCAGTGTCGGGACAGGGGAAGCGGACTATGGCTACACCTTC
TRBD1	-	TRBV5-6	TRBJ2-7	CASRLRTGSSYEQYF	TGTGCCAGCAGATTGAGGACAGGGAGCTCCTACGAGCAGTACTTC